The sequence of this T cell receptor beta chain was determined in a study of blood T cell repertoires in COVID-19. Study as a whole: From the United States, Italy and Spain came samples of acute and convalescent COVID-19. Sources were T cells, B-cell-depleted T cells, or PBMCs; the material itself was cDNA or gDNA.

Trimming pared 7 bases from V and 3 bases from J, leaving 24 bases between. CDR1 is SNHLY, CDR2 FYNNEI, per germline. This CDR3 region has 17 residues. The authors' processing: The assay estimated nucleated cells by amplifying reference gene primers. The protocol was immunoSEQ multiplex PCR, while the TCRdb copy is restricted to in-frame clones and leaves out a portion. That table supplies the V and J calls and clone size; D and trimming were determined from the DNA. This table holds over 200,000 clones, roughly 89% found once. The source is a man aged 55 to 70 who had recovered from COVID-19. The sequenced sample consisted of peripheral blood. The V gene is TRBV2, the J gene TRBJ1-1; perhaps TRBD1 as D (5 bases). The CDR3 loop reads CASTDPEGRGSYTEAFF. DNA for the CDR3: TGTGCCAGCACCGACCCTGAGGGGAGGGGCTCGTACACTGAAGCTTTCTTT.